The 32 T cell receptor beta chains in this list originate from one sample, sequenced in a study of blood T cell repertoires in COVID-19. Sequencing was performed with immunoSEQ multiplex PCR; in TCRdb, only in-frame clones are kept and a portion is missing. The sample lists 250,000 to 350,000 clones, around 82% occurring once. The sample was peripheral blood. The receptors were gathered from a human donor with COVID-19, enrolled during active disease. The donor label of this sample is uncertain.

The rearrangement uses TRBV29-1 and TRBJ1-2; 8 nucleotides agree with TRBD1. Germline trimming cut 6 bases from V and 2 bases from J; bases unmatched to any gene: 11. CDR1 is SQVTM, CDR2 ANQGSEA, per germline. This CDR3 is 15 amino acids long. For the CDR3, the DNA is TGCAGCGTGGGCAACCGGGGGACAGGAAACTATGGCTACACCTTC. It codes for CSVGNRGTGNYGYTF. The full variable domain, completed using reference TRBV29-1 and TRBJ1-2, is SAVISQKPSRDICQRGTSLTIQCQVDSQVTMMFWYRQQPGQSLTLIATANQGSEATYESGFVIDKFPISRPNLTFSTLTVSNMSPEDSSIYLCSVGNRGTGNYGYTFGSGTRLTVV.

The CDR3, as DNA: TGTGCCAGCAGCTTAGAGACAGGGCGCACTGAAGCTTTCTTT. It yields the protein CASSLETGRTEAFF. The V call is TRBV7-2, the J call TRBJ1-1; 7 bases are a match to TRBD1. The CDR3 is made up of 14 amino acids. CDR1 SGHTA and CDR2 FQGNSA come from the germline V gene. J gave up 4 bases and V 1 base, and 3 bases lay outside the gene matches.

The rearrangement joins TRBV19 to TRBJ1-3; 9 bases are a match to TRBD1. Looked up from germline, CDR1 is LNHDA and CDR2 is SQIVND (reference sequence). CDR3 length: 15 amino acids. V shed 10 bases, J shed 1 base, and the junction held 8 bases outside the gene matches. The CDR3 DNA sequence: TGTGCCACCGCTAGAGGACAGGGGTCTGGAAACACCATATATTTT. Amino acid sequence: CATARGQGSGNTIYF.

The chain joins TRBV10-3 to TRBJ1-5, with TRBD1 matching 9 bases. Germline V gene data show CDR1 as ENHRY and CDR2 as SYGVKD. The CDR3 is 14 residues long. Trimming removed 7 bases from V and 1 base from J; junction bases left unmatched: 2. The DNA of the CDR3 is TGTGCCATCAAAGGACAGGGGAGCAATCAGCCCCAGCATTTT. This sequence encodes CAIKGQGSNQPQHF.

The chain recombines TRBV4-1 with TRBJ2-1; tentatively, D is TRBD1 (5 bases). The CDR3 contains 15 residues. V lost 0 bases and J lost 5, with 11 bases in between. The germline gives CDR1 MGHRA, CDR2 YSYEKL. This CDR3 reads CASSQEGLAHNEQFF. DNA for the CDR3: TGCGCCAGCAGCCAAGAGGGGCTGGCCCACAATGAGCAGTTCTTC.

The chain joins TRBV3-1 (or the pseudogene TRBV3-2) to TRBJ1-2; D call uncertain. V lost 1 base, J lost 2 bases, and 8 bases lay in between. Germline lookup yields CDR1 LGHDT and CDR2 YNNKEL (reference sequence). This CDR3 spans 14 amino acids. CDR3 DNA: TGTGCCAGCAGCCAAGGAGCGGCAAACTATGGCTACACCTTC. It specifies CASSQGAANYGYTF.

The chain recombines TRBV15 with TRBJ2-2, with 10 positions matching TRBD1. The CDR3 length is 14 residues. CDR1 is LNHNV and CDR2 is YYDKDF in the germline V gene (reference sequence). J gave up 8 bases and V 3 bases, and 3 bases lay outside the gene matches. The CDR3 DNA follows: TGTGCCACCAGCAGGACAGGGGGCTTGGGGGAGCTGTTTTTT. The encoded protein is CATSRTGGLGELFF.

The chain has TRBV7-2 and TRBJ2-7, with TRBD1 as a possible D gene (6 bases). The V gene's germline CDR1 is SGHTA and CDR2 FQGNSA. V was clipped by 3 bases and J by 7 bases, with 7 bases between them. CDR3 size: 11 residues. The CDR3 protein is CASSFRGEQYF. For the CDR3, the DNA is TGTGCCAGCAGCTTTAGGGGGGAGCAGTACTTC.

The rearrangement joins TRBV10-3 to TRBJ1-2, with 7 bases matching TRBD1. This CDR3 has 17 residues. V dropped 0 bases and J dropped 4; count of bases not matched to a gene: 11. CDR1 is ENHRY, CDR2 SYGVKD, per germline. The CDR3: CAISESGPGQAPYGYTF. In DNA, the CDR3 is TGTGCCATCAGTGAGTCGGGGCCCGGACAGGCCCCCTATGGCTACACCTTC.

A single count supports this clone. The CDR3 reads CASSSFAGEHSNEQFF. CDR3 nucleotide sequence: TGTGCCAGCAGCTCCTTTGCGGGAGAGCACAGCAATGAGCAGTTCTTC. This rearrangement joins TRBV7-9 to TRBJ2-1; 7 bases are a match to TRBD2. This CDR3 comprises 16 residues. The germline V gene encodes CDR1 SEHNR and CDR2 FQNEAQ (reference sequence). Trimming took 4 bases from V and 6 from J; bases not matched to a gene: 12.

V and J are TRBV7-9 and TRBJ2-4; a weak D match, TRBD2 (6 bases). In germline, CDR1 is SEHNR, CDR2 FQNEAQ (reference sequence). V lost 3 bases and J 5 bases, leaving 11 bases between the germline ends. This CDR3 comprises 14 residues. The CDR3 region has the DNA TGTGCCAGCAGCTTCACGGGGGTCGAAAACATTCAGTACTTC. Its translation: CASSFTGVENIQYF.

The chain uses TRBV6-2 or TRBV6-3 and TRBJ2-7; TRBD2 matches 14 bases. With V trimmed by 6 bases and J by 6 bases, 19 bases remained unmatched. The CDR3 has 19 residues. Germline V lookup: CDR1 MNHEY, CDR2 SVGEGT. CDR3 DNA: TGTGCCAGCAGCCCCGGGACTCCGCGACTAGCGGGAGGGCCTCTCGAGCAGTACTTC. Protein: CASSPGTPRLAGGPLEQYF.

The CDR3 region is CASTRGAGEGTSTDTQYF. Written as DNA, the CDR3 is TGTGCCAGCACCCGGGGAGCGGGAGAGGGGACTAGCACAGATACGCAGTATTTT. The rearrangement uses TRBV27 and TRBJ2-3; 8 bases map to TRBD2. This CDR3 has 18 residues. With 7 bases clipped from V and 0 bases from J, the junction kept 15 bases outside the gene matches. CDR1 MNHEY and CDR2 SMNVEV come from the germline V gene (reference sequence).

This clone was seen only once. The genes are TRBV28 and TRBJ1-4, with a weak D call TRBD1 (6 bases). Trimming left V 7 bases short and J 3 bases short, with 12 bases between. The V gene's germline CDR1 is MDHEN and CDR2 SYDVKM. The CDR3 length is 14 residues. CDR3 in amino acids: CASTPQGPNEKLFF. CDR3 DNA: TGTGCCAGCACGCCACAGGGACCTAATGAAAAACTGTTTTTT.

The rearrangement joins TRBV5-1 to TRBJ2-7; 8 nucleotides agree with TRBD1. The CDR3 contains 15 residues. J was trimmed by 2 bases and V by 2 bases; bases with no gene match: 6. The germline V gene encodes CDR1 SGHRS and CDR2 YFSETQ. The CDR3 DNA is TGCGCCAGCAGCTTCGAGACAGGGGTTCCCTACGAGCAGTACTTC. Amino acids: CASSFETGVPYEQYF.

This chain uses TRBV6-5 with TRBJ2-1; 9 bases line up with TRBD1. Trimming cost V 6 bases and J 7 bases; bases outside gene matches: 4. Looked up from germline, CDR1 is MNHEY and CDR2 is SVGAGI. This CDR3 has 13 amino acids. The DNA for the CDR3 is TGTGCCAGCAGGGACAGGGGTATAAATGAGCAGTTCTTC. As protein: CASRDRGINEQFF.

The chain employs TRBV28 and TRBJ2-7; 7 nucleotides align to TRBD2. CDR3 length: 17 amino acids. V lost 1 base to trimming and J lost 2 bases; unmatched junction nucleotides: 11. The germline gives CDR1 MDHEN, CDR2 SYDVKM. Here the CDR3 reads CASSLSMTGGPTYEQYF. The CDR3 DNA reads as TGTGCCAGCAGTTTATCCATGACGGGAGGACCTACCTACGAGCAGTACTTC.

Written as DNA, the CDR3 is TGTGCCAGCAGGAGAGCGTCCTACGAGCAGTACTTC. This gives the protein CASRRASYEQYF. The chain joins TRBV6-5 to TRBJ2-7; D is uncertain. V lost 6 bases to trimming and J lost 1 base, with 7 bases between them. Germline V CDR1 and CDR2: MNHEY, SVGAGI. The CDR3 extends over 12 amino acids.

CDR3 nucleotides: TGTGCCAGCAGCTTGGACAGTGTGAACACTGAAGCTTTCTTT. It translates to CASSLDSVNTEAFF. The chain is built from TRBV7-2 and TRBJ1-1; the D gene is possibly TRBD1 (6 bases). The CDR3 consists of 14 residues. Looked up from germline, CDR1 is SGHTA and CDR2 is FQGNSA. The V gene lost 3 bases and the J gene lost 0 bases, with 8 bases spanning the gap.

To note about this clone: In the same sample, other DNA sequences code for this CDR3. This sequence joins TRBV4-3 and TRBJ2-3, with D tentatively TRBD2 (6 bases). CDR1 is LGHNA, CDR2 YSLEER, per germline. The CDR3 consists of 15 residues. Trimming took 2 bases from V and 0 from J, leaving 9 bases between them. As DNA, the CDR3 is TGCGCCAGCAGCCAAACAAGCGGGAGCACAGATACGCAGTATTTT. It specifies CASSQTSGSTDTQYF.

The chain uses TRBV7-2 and TRBJ2-7; 8 nucleotides match TRBD1. Looked up from germline, CDR1 is SGHTA and CDR2 is FQGNSA. The CDR3 is 12 amino acids. V shed 5 bases, J shed 7 bases, and the junction held 4 bases outside the gene matches. CDR3 sequence reads: CASSQGAGEQYF. CDR3 DNA sequence: TGTGCCAGCAGCCAGGGGGCGGGGGAGCAGTACTTC.

V and J are TRBV9 and TRBJ1-6, with D unclear. Germline lookup yields CDR1 SGDLS and CDR2 YYNGEE. With 2 bases removed from V and 7 bases from J, the gap between germline ends came to 13 bases. The CDR3 runs 15 residues. CDR3 loop: CASSVQPERNSPLHF. Written as DNA, the CDR3 is TGTGCCAGCAGCGTCCAACCCGAACGGAATTCACCCCTCCACTTT.

The J gene is TRBJ1-2, the V gene TRBV28; TRBD1 agrees at 12 bases. This CDR3 contains 16 residues. CDR1 is MDHEN and CDR2 is SYDVKM in the germline V gene. Trimming took 6 bases from V and 5 from J; bases not matched to a gene: 10. The CDR3 region is CASRGTGGVLRYGYTF. CDR3 nucleotides: TGTGCCAGCAGGGGGACAGGGGGCGTGTTGAGGTATGGCTACACCTTC.

The CDR3 nucleotides are TGTGCCAGCAGCGTAGGATCCAGGGCCTACAATGAGCAGTTCTTC. This encodes CASSVGSRAYNEQFF. The genes are TRBV9 and TRBJ2-1; tentative D call: TRBD1 (5 bases). The CDR3 consists of 15 residues. Germline CDR1 SGDLS, CDR2 YYNGEE. Trimming pared 0 bases from V and 2 bases from J, leaving 9 bases between.

This clone has just a few counts. This chain connects TRBV19 to TRBJ1-5; TRBD1 is a possible D gene (6 bases). V lost 3 bases to trimming and J lost 7 bases, with 16 bases between them. This CDR3 is built from 15 residues. From germline, CDR1 is LNHDA and CDR2 SQIVND (reference sequence). The CDR3 DNA reads as TGTGCCAGTAGTATGGTGGACCTCCAGGGGCAGCCCCAGCATTTT. Translation gives CASSMVDLQGQPQHF.

The chain employs TRBV19 and TRBJ1-5; 7 bases fit TRBD1. J lost 7 bases, V lost 7 bases, and 10 bases had no gene match. The length of the CDR3 is 14 residues. Germline CDR1 is LNHDA and CDR2 is SQIVND (reference sequence). The CDR3 reads CASTPGGGRQPQHF. The CDR3 bases are TGTGCCAGTACCCCGGGAGGGGGCCGACAGCCCCAGCATTTT.

J is TRBJ2-6 and V is TRBV27, with 8 bases that match TRBD1. Germline CDR1 and CDR2: MNHEY and SMNVEV (reference sequence). CDR3 length equals 18 residues. After removal of 6 bases from V and 4 bases from J, the junction contained 14 bases not matched to a gene. CDR3 in DNA: TGTGCCAGCAGCCGGACCCGAGGACAGGGAACGGGGGCCAACGTCCTGACTTTC. As protein: CASSRTRGQGTGANVLTF.

This clone was observed a single time. The chain is built from TRBV5-5 and TRBJ1-1; perhaps TRBD1 as D (6 bases). V was clipped by 3 bases and J by 1 base, with 10 bases between them. The CDR3 is made up of 14 amino acids. Per germline, CDR1 SGHKS and CDR2 YYEKEE (reference sequence). Here the CDR3 DNA reads TGTGCCAGCAGCTCCCGGACAGCGAACACTGAAGCTTTCTTT. It specifies CASSSRTANTEAFF.

This rearrangement joins TRBV11-3 to TRBJ2-2, with D uncertain. The V and J ends lost 1 base and 3 bases respectively, with 6 bases between them. This CDR3 is built from 14 residues. The germline CDR1 and CDR2 sequences are SGHNT and YENEEA. The CDR3 bases are TGTGCCAGCAGCTTAGTACGGGACACCGGGGAGCTGTTTTTT. This sequence encodes CASSLVRDTGELFF.

This clone was found once. V is TRBV30 and J is TRBJ2-1; 8 bases are shared with TRBD2. V was clipped by 0 bases and J by 6 bases; unmatched bases: 7. The CDR3 totals 15 residues. CDR1 GTSNPN and CDR2 SVGIG come from the germline V gene (reference sequence). This CDR3 reads CAWSVASGPFNEQFF. In DNA, the CDR3 is TGTGCCTGGAGTGTGGCTAGCGGGCCATTCAATGAGCAGTTCTTC.

The chain joins TRBV19 to TRBJ2-7; D possibly corresponds to TRBD1 (6 bases). CDR3 length equals 14 residues. Trimming removed 3 bases at V and 0 bases at J, with 9 bases between. Germline-derived CDR1 and CDR2 are LNHDA and SQIVND (reference sequence). The CDR3: CASSITGISYEQYF. DNA for the CDR3: TGTGCCAGTAGTATTACAGGGATCTCCTACGAGCAGTACTTC.

This clone was recorded only once. This CDR3 is also generated by other DNA sequences in the sample. The gene calls are TRBV9 and TRBJ2-2; 8 nucleotides line up with TRBD1. Germline CDR1 SGDLS, CDR2 YYNGEE. Unmatched junction bases numbered 3, after V lost 3 bases and J lost 5 bases. CDR3 size: 14 residues. The CDR3 loop is CASSATGGTGELFF. The CDR3 nucleotides read TGTGCCAGCAGCGCAACAGGGGGGACCGGGGAGCTGTTTTTT.